Below are 5 T cell receptor beta chains sequenced from a single sample in a study of tumor and adjacent non-tumor tissue in lung cancer. No cell sorting was done before RNA was extracted from the tissue. Distant lung tissue was collected more than 3 cm away from the tumor edge. TCRbeta libraries were built with three rounds of nested PCR, modified from ARM-PCR. From the multiplex PCR reads, TCRdb called clonotypes with MiXCR, one entry per CDR3 protein. Of 60,000 to 80,000 distinct CDR3 sequences in the sample, 55% to 70% were seen once. Sequences were obtained from distant non-tumor lung tissue. The receptors originated from a woman aged 45-59 years with non-small cell lung cancer.

To note about this clonotype: Its ends do not fully match the called genes, so a read error is possible. As DNA, the CDR3 is TGTGCCAACAGCCCCCGTCCCGGGACAGGGATGGGGGAGCAGTATTTC. Amino acid sequence: CANSPRPGTGMGEQYF. The J gene is TRBJ2-7, the V gene TRBV11-2, with 9 bases fitting TRBD1. The CDR3 totals 16 residues. The germline V gene encodes CDR1 SGHAT and CDR2 FQNNGV.

On this clonotype itself: The DNA is omitted, as the CDR3 cannot be located on it reliably, and the CDR3 follows TCRdb's listing. J is TRBJ2-1 and V is TRBV11-1; TRBD1 was called by the table and not checked on the DNA. From its first to its last residue, the CDR3 has 24 amino acids. Germline CDR1 SGHAT, CDR2 FQDESV (reference sequence). CDR3 residues: CASSFYICSARDRRWYGENNEQFF.

Concerning this clonotype: One end of the junction varies from germline; a read error may be responsible. The rearrangement uses TRBV24-1 and TRBJ2-1; the D gene is possibly TRBD1 (7 bases). The V gene's germline CDR1 is KGHDR and CDR2 SFDVKD. This CDR3 region has 14 residues. CDR3 in DNA: TGTACCACCAGTGACCCGTCAGGGGGGTATGAGCAGTTCTTC. This translates into CTTSDPSGGYEQFF.

A word on this clonotype: A much larger clonotype is one base distant, so this may be a read error. The chain joins TRBV5-4 to TRBJ2-3; D not resolved. Germline V CDR1 and CDR2: SGHNT, YYREEE (reference sequence). This CDR3 has 13 amino acids. DNA for the CDR3: TGTGCCAGGAGCTTAAAGACTGCCGGTACGCAGTATTTT. The encoded protein is CARSLKTAGTQYF.

The sample holds a few counts of this clonotype. This may arise from a read error, as a much more abundant clone is one base away. This chain connects TRBV11-2 to TRBJ2-3; D might be TRBD2 (6 bases). The CDR3 is 17 amino acids. Trimming left V 1 base short and J 5 bases short, with 19 bases between. Per the germline V gene, CDR1 is SGHAT and CDR2 is FQNNGV. Written as DNA, the CDR3 is TGTGCCAGCAGCTTAGGAATGTGGGGGGAGACGGTAGATACGCAGTATTTT. Translated: CASSLGMWGETVDTQYF.